A selection of T cell receptor beta chains follows, all from one sample in a study of cytomegalovirus exposure and HLA in healthy donors. The method was immunoSEQ multiplex PCR; TCRdb's version includes in-frame clones alone and lacks a portion of them. The table records about 170,000 clones, approximately 70% of them present only once. Sample: PBMCs. Receptors were obtained from a man in his forties in good health and CMV-seropositive. The CDR3 runs from the conserved cysteine through the conserved F or W. D genes are given only for firm matches.

>TRBV4-3|TRBJ1-2|-
CASSQDRNGATGYTF
>TRBV9|TRBJ2-3|TRBD2
CASSPRMIAGPADTQYF
>TRBV4-2|TRBJ2-3|-
CASSHGQSSTDTQYF
>TRBV7-2|TRBJ2-7|TRBD2
CASSFPGLAGAGSYEQYF
>TRBV7-2|TRBJ2-1|TRBD2
CASTPVGRGYNEQFF
>TRBV5-4|TRBJ1-1|-
CASSRRENTEAFF
>TRBV7-2|TRBJ1-6|-
CASSLRTAYNSPLHF
>TRBV6-1|TRBJ2-1|TRBD2
CASRGDIAGGYEQFF
>TRBV9|TRBJ2-7|-
CASSARQTRDTYEQYF
>TRBV28|TRBJ2-7|-
CASSLGSGEQYF
>TRBV7-3|TRBJ1-5|-
CASSQAPDQPQHF
>TRBV12-5|TRBJ2-2|TRBD2
CASGTGAGGFYTGELFF
>TRBV7-9|TRBJ2-5|TRBD1
CASMLGQGAQETQYF
>TRBV5-1|TRBJ2-1|-
CASRPTGYDEQFF
>TRBV20-1|TRBJ2-1|-
CSADTYNEQFF
>TRBV5-1|TRBJ2-7|-
CASSPPGPYEQYF
>TRBV19|TRBJ1-2|-
CASSMGLAVINYGYTF
>TRBV7-9|TRBJ1-5|-
CASSLGDRTGRVRNQPQHF
>TRBV10-3|TRBJ2-3|TRBD2
CAISTTSGGPDTQYF
>TRBV4-1|TRBJ2-1|TRBD2
CASSQDRTGGNEQFF
>TRBV7-6|TRBJ1-6|TRBD1
CASSPGDRGHSPLHF
>TRBV6-1|TRBJ1-2|-
CASSEANGQNYGYTF
>TRBV18|TRBJ1-6|-
CASSPGTRGGNSPLHF
>TRBV12-5|TRBJ2-7|-
CASGLFPGNEQYF
>TRBV6-5|TRBJ1-2|TRBD1
CASSKDRGDGYTF
>TRBV2|TRBJ2-7|-
CASSEQGGRYEQYF
>TRBV9|TRBJ2-3|TRBD2
CASSLTPGLAWPGADTQYF
>TRBV10-3|TRBJ2-7|TRBD1
CAIREGQGEQYF
>TRBV12-5|TRBJ1-1|TRBD1
CASDPDREDAEAFF
>TRBV19|TRBJ2-7|TRBD1
CASSLQGAGSYEQYF
>TRBV30|TRBJ2-1|TRBD2
CAWSVAGGGSNEQFF